The 28 T cell receptor beta chains given below trace back to one sample, sequenced in a study of cytomegalovirus exposure and HLA in healthy donors. 60 Vbeta and 13 Jbeta primers were used in PCR. This table comes from immunoSEQ multiplex PCR, and its TCRdb copy is limited to in-frame clones, with some not included. The table shows some 200,000 clones, with around 83% occurring only once. Sequencing was performed on PBMCs. The receptors stem from a woman in her thirties or forties in good health and CMV-seronegative.

The chain recombines TRBV19 with TRBJ1-4, with D unresolved. This CDR3 spans 13 amino acids. Germline CDR1 reads LNHDA; CDR2 reads SQIVND (reference sequence). V shed 6 bases and J shed 4 bases, with 9 bases lying between them. The CDR3 reads CASRELFNEKLFF. CDR3 sequence (DNA): TGTGCCAGTAGAGAGCTGTTTAATGAAAAACTGTTTTTT. Full variable domain (remainder filled in from reference TRBV19 and TRBJ1-4): DGGITQSPKYLFRKEGQNVTLSCEQNLNHDAMYWYRQDPGQGLRLIYYSQIVNDFQKGDIAEGYSVSREKKESFPLTVTSAQKNPTAFYLCASRELFNEKLFFGSGTQLSVL.

The table lists this clone with a few counts. This chain's CDR3 is CASSPLPLQGRNISYTF. DNA of the CDR3: TGTGCCAGCTCACCACTTCCATTACAGGGAAGGAACATCAGCTACACCTTC. The gene calls are TRBV18 and TRBJ1-2; TRBD1 might be the D (6 bases). Trimming removed 1 base at V and 9 bases at J, with 24 bases between. CDR1 is KGHSH and CDR2 is LQKENI in the germline V gene. The length of the CDR3 is 17 residues. The full variable domain, in which reference TRBV18 and TRBJ1-2 provide the parts outside the CDR3, is NAGVMQNPRHLVRRRGQEARLRCSPMKGHSHVYWYRQLPEEGLKFMVYLQKENIIDESGMPKERFSAEFPKEGPSILRIQQVVRGDSAAYFCASSPLPLQGRNISYTFGSGTRLTVV.

This clone was seen only a few times. The chain recombines TRBV4-1 with TRBJ1-2, with TRBD1 matching 8 bases. Germline V gene sequence: CDR1 MGHRA, CDR2 YSYEKL. The junction had 8 bases not matched to a gene; V was cut back by 1 base and J by 1 base. The CDR3 contains 17 residues. The CDR3 region is CASSQGSRTGLNYGYTF. Written as DNA, the CDR3 is TGCGCCAGCAGCCAAGGGTCCCGGACAGGGCTTAACTATGGCTACACCTTC.

This clone is a singleton in its sample. The chain has TRBV4-2 and TRBJ2-6; TRBD2 might be the D (6 bases). The length of the CDR3 is 14 residues. Germline CDR1 is LGHNA and CDR2 is YNFKEQ. The V end was cut by 3 bases, the J end by 10 bases, with 13 bases between. The chain's CDR3 is CASSQEGLTNVLTF. CDR3 DNA: TGTGCCAGCAGCCAGGAGGGACTTACTAACGTCCTGACTTTC.

This chain links TRBV5-1 with TRBJ2-7, with D perhaps matching TRBD1 (5 bases). Germline V lookup: CDR1 SGHRS, CDR2 YFSETQ. Trimming left V 2 bases short and J 5 bases short, with 17 bases between. The CDR3 extends over 15 amino acids. CDR3 nucleotide sequence: TGCGCCAGCAGCTTTGAAGGGGATTCAGGAAACGAGCAGTACTTC. Amino acids: CASSFEGDSGNEQYF.

This clone was found a few times. This chain connects TRBV28 to TRBJ1-2, with D possibly matching TRBD1 (5 bases). Germline V gene data show CDR1 as MDHEN and CDR2 as SYDVKM. The CDR3 totals 15 residues. With 3 bases removed from V and 8 bases from J, the gap between germline ends came to 19 bases. CDR3 residues: CASSFGTMTVQGYTF. The CDR3, as DNA: TGTGCCAGCAGTTTCGGTACAATGACAGTACAGGGCTACACCTTC.

The chain carries TRBV5-4 and TRBJ2-7; D is perhaps TRBD1 (5 bases). V was trimmed by 0 bases and J by 1 base, leaving 14 bases between them. The CDR3 covers 16 residues. Germline CDR1 is SGHNT and CDR2 is YYREEE (reference sequence). CDR3 region: CASSLGGQLSSYEQYF. As DNA, the CDR3 is TGTGCCAGCAGCTTGGGGGGCCAGCTCAGTTCCTACGAGCAGTACTTC.

V gene TRBV30 combines with J gene TRBJ1-3, with TRBD1 identical over 7 bases. This CDR3 is 18 amino acids long. Germline assignment: CDR1 GTSNPN and CDR2 SVGIG (reference sequence). Trimming removed 3 bases from V and 4 bases from J; junction bases left unmatched: 18. CDR3 coding DNA: TGTGCCTGGAGGGATATCCATTCTTGGGACAGAGAGGGAAACACCATATATTTT. The encoded protein is CAWRDIHSWDREGNTIYF.

This chain links TRBV4-1 with TRBJ2-1; maybe TRBD1 (6 bases). CDR1 and CDR2 from the germline V gene are MGHRA and YSYEKL. The CDR3 is made up of 16 amino acids. V lost 4 bases, J lost 2 bases, and 15 bases lay in between. CDR3 sequence: CASSPQGRVPYNEQFF. The CDR3 DNA reads as TGCGCCAGCAGCCCCCAGGGGCGGGTCCCCTACAATGAGCAGTTCTTC.

The sample holds a few counts of this clone. The V and J genes are TRBV30 and TRBJ2-1; possibly TRBD2 for D (5 bases). Germline lookup yields CDR1 GTSNPN and CDR2 SVGIG (reference sequence). The CDR3 consists of 15 residues. V lost 3 bases and J lost 2, with 14 bases in between. The CDR3 protein is CAWSARGSTYNEQFF. As DNA, the CDR3 is TGTGCCTGGAGCGCTCGGGGAAGCACCTACAATGAGCAGTTCTTC.

The chain employs TRBV4-1 and TRBJ1-4; 7 bases are a match to TRBD1. J lost 8 bases, V lost 4 bases, and 10 bases had no gene match. This CDR3 has 15 amino acids. Germline V lookup: CDR1 MGHRA, CDR2 YSYEKL. CDR3 bases: TGCGCCAGCAGCCCGCCGGGACAGATTAGAGAAAAACTGTTTTTT. Its translation is CASSPPGQIREKLFF.

The chain is built from TRBV2 and TRBJ2-7; 9 bases line up with TRBD1. V shed 5 bases, J shed 3 bases, and the junction held 5 bases outside the gene matches. The CDR3 loop spans 14 amino acids. The germline gives CDR1 SNHLY, CDR2 FYNNEI. CDR3 in DNA: TGTGCCAGCAGTTCCGGGACAGGGATCTACGAGCAGTACTTC. Protein: CASSSGTGIYEQYF.

This clone was seen a single time. This sequence joins TRBV4-1 and TRBJ2-5; unclear D gene. The DNA end is a closer match to TRBJ2-7, so the J assignment may be wrong. Germline CDR1 MGHRA, CDR2 YSYEKL. This CDR3 has 14 amino acids. CDR3 loop: CASSQDERSYEQYF. The CDR3 nucleotides are TGCGCCAGCAGCCAAGATGAGCGCTCCTACGAGCAGTACTTC.

This clone was observed a few times. The CDR3 DNA follows: TGCGCCAGCAGCTTTGTGGTTCGGCAAGAGACCCAGTACTTC. It translates to CASSFVVRQETQYF. This chain links TRBV5-1 with TRBJ2-5; D not certain. Germline V gives CDR1 SGHRS, CDR2 YFSETQ. This CDR3 has 14 amino acids. V was shortened by 2 bases and J by 2 bases, with 10 bases between the two germline ends.

J is TRBJ2-7 and V is TRBV19; the D gene is possibly TRBD1 (6 bases). V gave up 3 bases and J gave up 0 bases, with 12 bases separating them. The germline gives CDR1 LNHDA, CDR2 SQIVND (reference sequence). The CDR3 contains 15 residues. As DNA, the CDR3 is TGTGCCAGTAGTATGGGCAGGGGCAGCTCCTACGAGCAGTACTTC. Its protein is CASSMGRGSSYEQYF.

V and J are TRBV7-9 and TRBJ1-5; a weak D match, TRBD1 (5 bases). Deletions cut 7 bases from V and 0 bases from J, with 19 bases between. CDR3 length: 17 amino acids. Germline CDR1 reads SEHNR; CDR2 reads FQNEAQ (reference sequence). CDR3 residues: CASIQLAGDYSNQPQHF. CDR3 coding DNA: TGTGCCAGCATCCAACTCGCGGGGGATTATAGCAATCAGCCCCAGCATTTT.

V and J are TRBV10-1 and TRBJ1-1, with D perhaps TRBD1 (6 bases). Trimming shortened V by 0 bases and J by 1 base, and 9 bases separated the two germline ends. The CDR3 extends over 15 amino acids. The germline V gene encodes CDR1 WNHNN and CDR2 SYGVQD (reference sequence). CDR3 loop: CASSESSRGNTEAFF. In nucleotides, the CDR3 is TGCGCCAGCAGTGAGTCAAGCAGGGGGAACACTGAAGCTTTCTTT.

This CDR3 is CASSVEGARTEAFF. CDR3 DNA: TGTGCCAGCAGTGTTGAGGGGGCGCGGACTGAAGCTTTCTTT. The genes are TRBV2 and TRBJ1-1; 7 nucleotides align to TRBD1. The CDR3 covers 14 residues. The germline V gene has CDR1 SNHLY and CDR2 FYNNEI. J was trimmed by 5 bases and V by 4 bases; bases with no gene match: 7.

The chain combines TRBV4-1 with TRBJ2-7; D is perhaps TRBD2 (6 bases). This CDR3 contains 15 residues. The germline CDR1 and CDR2 sequences are MGHRA and YSYEKL. V was shortened by 6 bases and J by 0 bases, with 15 bases between the two germline ends. CDR3 loop: CASSPSGLSSYEQYF. The CDR3, as DNA: TGCGCCAGCAGTCCGTCGGGACTGAGCTCCTACGAGCAGTACTTC.

The chain has TRBV4-2 and TRBJ2-5, with 8 bases aligning to TRBD2. This CDR3 is 15 amino acids long. The J segment lost 6 bases and the V segment lost 0 bases, leaving 6 bases of the junction unmatched. From germline, CDR1 is LGHNA and CDR2 YNFKEQ. The CDR3 spells CASSQDTGTSKTQYF. CDR3 sequence (DNA): TGTGCCAGCAGCCAAGACACCGGGACTAGTAAGACCCAGTACTTC.

The chain has TRBV4-1 and TRBJ2-7; 7 nucleotides match TRBD1. The germline V gene encodes CDR1 MGHRA and CDR2 YSYEKL. This CDR3 has 14 residues. Trimming cost V 4 bases and J 5 bases; bases outside gene matches: 8. The CDR3 nucleotides read TGCGCCAGCAGCCGAGGGGGCAGGGCAGACGAGCAGTACTTC. Its protein is CASSRGGRADEQYF.

The rearrangement uses TRBV27 and TRBJ2-1; TRBD2 agrees at 10 bases. The germline CDR1 and CDR2 sequences are MNHEY and SMNVEV (reference sequence). Trimming took 6 bases from V and 5 from J; bases not matched to a gene: 4. This CDR3 region has 14 residues. CDR3 protein: CASSFGTSDNEQFF. The CDR3 nucleotides are TGTGCCAGCAGCTTCGGGACTAGCGACAATGAGCAGTTCTTC.

The chain links TRBV7-9 to TRBJ1-5; 9 bases agree with TRBD1. The CDR3 consists of 19 residues. Germline V lookup: CDR1 SEHNR, CDR2 FQNEAQ (reference sequence). V lost 5 bases and J lost 2; bases outside the gene matches: 16. This chain's CDR3 is CASSPHGQGTAGGNQPQHF. The CDR3 bases are TGTGCCAGCAGCCCTCACGGACAGGGGACCGCCGGGGGCAATCAGCCCCAGCATTTT.

The chain uses TRBV29-1 and TRBJ1-2; possibly TRBD1 for D (5 bases). The length of the CDR3 is 13 residues. The V and J ends lost 0 bases and 8 bases respectively, with 13 bases between them. The V gene's germline CDR1 is SQVTM and CDR2 ANQGSEA. The CDR3 here is CSVEDRGGSGYTF. CDR3 sequence (DNA): TGCAGCGTTGAAGATCGGGGGGGGAGCGGCTACACCTTC.

The chain uses TRBV9 and TRBJ2-7, with TRBD1 identical over 9 bases. CDR3 size: 15 residues. Trimming removed 3 bases from V and 5 bases from J; junction bases left unmatched: 9. CDR1 SGDLS and CDR2 YYNGEE come from the germline V gene. As DNA, the CDR3 is TGTGCCAGCAGCGCCGGACAGGGGATCGAGCACGAGCAGTACTTC. As protein: CASSAGQGIEHEQYF. The complete variable domain, with remaining parts taken from reference TRBV9 and TRBJ2-7, reads DSGVTQTPKHLITATGQRVTLRCSPRSGDLSVYWYQQSLDQGLQFLIQYYNGEERAKGNILERFSAQQFPDLHSELNLSSLELGDSALYFCASSAGQGIEHEQYFGPGTRLTVT.

The CDR3 DNA reads as TGTGCCAGCAGCCAGGACAGCTGGGATGAAAAACTGTTTTTT. This sequence encodes CASSQDSWDEKLFF. The V gene is TRBV6-6, the J gene TRBJ1-4; possibly TRBD1 for D (6 bases). The germline CDR1 and CDR2 sequences are MNHNY and SVGAGI (reference sequence). The V gene lost 6 bases and the J gene lost 6 bases, with 14 bases spanning the gap. This CDR3 contains 14 residues.

The CDR3 loop reads CASSSPWTDGNTEAFF. CDR3 coding DNA: TGTGCCAGCAGCTCACCTTGGACAGACGGGAACACTGAAGCTTTCTTT. This chain links TRBV13 with TRBJ1-1, with TRBD1 as a possible D gene (6 bases). The CDR3 spans 16 residues. Germline loops: CDR1 PRHDT, CDR2 FYEKMQ (reference sequence). V was clipped by 4 bases and J by 1 base, with 16 bases between them.

This chain joins TRBV19 and TRBJ2-1; 14 bases align to TRBD2. The germline gives CDR1 LNHDA, CDR2 SQIVND (reference sequence). There are 17 residues in the CDR3. Losses at the gene ends were 3 bases for V and 9 bases for J; bases not matched to a gene: 10. The CDR3 DNA reads TGTGCCAGTAGTATTCATCCGGGACTAGCGGGAGTTTCTGAGCAGTTCTTC. It yields the protein CASSIHPGLAGVSEQFF.